The TCR beta chain under discussion was sequenced for a study of cytomegalovirus exposure and HLA in healthy donors. Findings and caveats of the study: Analyses of presence/absence relied on an assumption of roughly uniform sequencing depth across donors. Differences between HLA loci emerged in a later analysis of TCR association rates, with DRB1 most and HLA-C fewest.

It was with 60 Vbeta and 13 Jbeta primers that the PCR ran. The table came from immunoSEQ multiplex PCR; TCRdb's copy has only in-frame clones and leaves some out. The sample has 170,000 or so clones; approximately 84% are singletons. The CDR3 spans 17 residues. V shed 2 bases and J 5 bases; nucleotides not matched to a gene: 12. The germline gives CDR1 WNHNN, CDR2 SYGVQD (reference sequence). Turning to this clone: Its antigen remains unknown.

Source material: PBMCs. This sequence was found in a girl between 10 and 17 years old in good health and CMV-seropositive. This chain joins TRBV10-1 and TRBJ2-5; the match to TRBD1 covers 9 bases. The CDR3 DNA reads TGCGCCAGCAGTGAGGATGTGGGGAGGACAGGGGCCGAGACCCAGTACTTC. It is translated as CASSEDVGRTGAETQYF.